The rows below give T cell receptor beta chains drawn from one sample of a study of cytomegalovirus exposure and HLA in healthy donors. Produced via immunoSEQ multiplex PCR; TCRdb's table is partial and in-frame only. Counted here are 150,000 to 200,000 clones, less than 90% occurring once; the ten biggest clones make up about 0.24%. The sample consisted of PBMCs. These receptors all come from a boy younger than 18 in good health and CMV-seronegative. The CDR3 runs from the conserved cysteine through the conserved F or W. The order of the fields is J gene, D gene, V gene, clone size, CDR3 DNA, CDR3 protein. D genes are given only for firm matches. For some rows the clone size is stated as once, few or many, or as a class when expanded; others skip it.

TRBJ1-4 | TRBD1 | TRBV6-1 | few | TGTGCCAGCAGTGTAGGGACAGGGAGTGAAAAACTGTTTTTT | CASSVGTGSEKLFF
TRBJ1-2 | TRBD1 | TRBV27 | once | TGTGCCAGCAGTTTAAACAGGGGGATGAACTATGGCTACACCTTC | CASSLNRGMNYGYTF
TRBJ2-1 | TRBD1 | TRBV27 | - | TGTGCCAGCACCAGGGGACAGGTCCTCTACAATGAGCAGTTCTTC | CASTRGQVLYNEQFF
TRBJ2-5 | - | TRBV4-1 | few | TGCGCCAGCAGCCAAGTACAGGGTCTTGAGACCCAGTACTTC | CASSQVQGLETQYF
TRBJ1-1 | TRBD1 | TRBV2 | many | TGTGCCAGCAGTGCGAGAAGGGGGCGGGTGAACACTGAAGCTTTCTTT | CASSARRGRVNTEAFF
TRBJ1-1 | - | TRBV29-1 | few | TGCAGCGTTCGGGGGAACACTGAAGCTTTCTTT | CSVRGNTEAFF
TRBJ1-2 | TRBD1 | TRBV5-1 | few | TGCGCCAGCAGCGGCGCCGGGACAGGGGGCGCGGATGGCTACACCTTC | CASSGAGTGGADGYTF
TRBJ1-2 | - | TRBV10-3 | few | TGTGCCATCAGTGACCAGGATGGCTATGGCTACACCTTC | CAISDQDGYGYTF
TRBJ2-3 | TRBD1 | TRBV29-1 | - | TGCAGCGTTGGACAGGGTTCAATCGCAGATACGCAGTATTTT | CSVGQGSIADTQYF
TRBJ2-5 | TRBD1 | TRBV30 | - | TGTGCCTGGGGGGGACAGGGTCTGGAGACCCAGTACTTC | CAWGGQGLETQYF
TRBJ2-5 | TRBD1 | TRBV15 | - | TGTGCCACCAGCAGCTACGCACGGACAGGCAAAGAGACCCAGTACTTC | CATSSYARTGKETQYF
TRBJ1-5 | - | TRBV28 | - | TGTGCCAGCAGTCAGAGGATTGGGCCCCAGCATTTT | CASSQRIGPQHF
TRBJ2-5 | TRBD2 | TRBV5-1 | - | TGCGCCAGCAGCTTGGGGGGAGGGACAGAGACCCAGTACTTC | CASSLGGGTETQYF
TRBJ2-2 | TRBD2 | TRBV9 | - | TGTGCCAGCACCTCGCTAGCGGGGGACCGACACCACACCGGGGAGCTGTTTTTT | CASTSLAGDRHHTGELFF
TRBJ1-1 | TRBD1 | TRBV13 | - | TGTGCCAGCAGCCAAGGGGGCAGTACTGAAGCTTTCTTT | CASSQGGSTEAFF
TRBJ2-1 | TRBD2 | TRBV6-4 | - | TGTGCCAGCACCCCCAGGGCGGGGGACTACAATGAGCAGTTCTTC | CASTPRAGDYNEQFF
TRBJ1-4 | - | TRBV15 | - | TGTGCCACCAGCAAGACAGGTGGTCTGGATGAAAAACTGTTTTTT | CATSKTGGLDEKLFF
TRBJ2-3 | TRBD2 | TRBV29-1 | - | TGCAGCGGCGGGGGTGGAGGGGAGGCAGATACGCAGTATTTT | CSGGGGGEADTQYF
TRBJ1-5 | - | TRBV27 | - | TGTGCCAGCAGTCTCGGGTATCTTCAGCCCCAGCATTTT | CASSLGYLQPQHF
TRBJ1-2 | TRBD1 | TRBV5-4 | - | TGTGCCAGCAGCTTGGGAACGGGACAGATTAACTATGGCTACACCTTC | CASSLGTGQINYGYTF
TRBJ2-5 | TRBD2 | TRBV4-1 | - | TGCGCCAGCAGCCTAGTACCGGGACTAGCTGTCCACAGACAGTACTTC | CASSLVPGLAVHRQYF
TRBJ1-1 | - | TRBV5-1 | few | TGCGCCAGCAGCTTGGGGGTCAGGGGAAACACTGAAGCTTTCTTT | CASSLGVRGNTEAFF
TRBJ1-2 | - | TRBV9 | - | TGTGCCAGCAGCGTAGACGCAGGCTATGGCTACACCTTC | CASSVDAGYGYTF
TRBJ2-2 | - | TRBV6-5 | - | TGTGCCAGCAGACCCGACTGGACCGGGGAGCTGTTTTTT | CASRPDWTGELFF
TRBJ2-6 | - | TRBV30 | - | TGTGCCTACCACCCAGGGGTGGGCCAGCCCTCTGGGGCCAACGTCCTGACTTTC | CAYHPGVGQPSGANVLTF
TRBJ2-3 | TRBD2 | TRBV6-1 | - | TGTGCCAGCGGTGCCGGTAGCGGGGGAGCAGATACGCAGTATTTT | CASGAGSGGADTQYF
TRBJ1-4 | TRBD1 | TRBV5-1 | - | TGCGCCAGCAGCTGGACAGGGACTTTGTCGAAACTGTTTTTT | CASSWTGTLSKLFF
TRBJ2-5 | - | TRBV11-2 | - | TGTGCCAGCAGCTTAGGCCTTCCCAGCCAAGAGACCCAGTACTTC | CASSLGLPSQETQYF
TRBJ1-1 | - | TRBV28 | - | TGTGCCAGCAGTTCCCAAAACAGGGTATGGGCTGAAGCTTTCTTT | CASSSQNRVWAEAFF
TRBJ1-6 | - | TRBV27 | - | TGTGCCAGCAGTTTAGCAGGCCGGGGGAATTCACCCCTCCACTTT | CASSLAGRGNSPLHF
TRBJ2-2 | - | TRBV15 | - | TGTGCCACCAGCAGAGACTTTTGGGGGAGGGGGATTACTACCGGGGAGCTGTTTTTT | CATSRDFWGRGITTGELFF
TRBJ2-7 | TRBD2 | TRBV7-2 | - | TGTGCCAGCATCCCTACTAGCGGGTCCTACGAGCAGTACTTC | CASIPTSGSYEQYF
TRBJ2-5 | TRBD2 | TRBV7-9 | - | TGTGCCAGCAGCTCCCCGACTAGCGGTAATCAAGAGACCCAGTACTTC | CASSSPTSGNQETQYF
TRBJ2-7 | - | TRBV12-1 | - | TGTGCCAGCAGCTTTGCGCGTAAGACTTCCCGGCGGTACGAGCAGTACTTC | CASSFARKTSRRYEQYF
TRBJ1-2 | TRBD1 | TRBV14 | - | TGTGCCAGCAGCCCGACAGGGTTCTATGGCTACACCTTC | CASSPTGFYGYTF
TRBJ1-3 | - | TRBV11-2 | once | TGTGCCAGCAGCTTAGCCGGGGGAAACACCATATATTTT | CASSLAGGNTIYF
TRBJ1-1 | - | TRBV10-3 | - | TGTGCCACCACGGGCAGGGACACTGAAGCTTTCTTT | CATTGRDTEAFF
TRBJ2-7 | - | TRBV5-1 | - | TGCGCCAGCAGCCGGTCGACGGACAGCTACGAGCAGTACTTC | CASSRSTDSYEQYF
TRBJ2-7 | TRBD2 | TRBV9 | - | TGTGCCAGCAGCGTAGGCCTAGCGGGCTCCTACGAGCAGTACTTC | CASSVGLAGSYEQYF
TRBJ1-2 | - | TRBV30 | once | TGTGCCTGGAGTAGGGGGGGGGCTAACTATGGCTACACCTTC | CAWSRGGANYGYTF
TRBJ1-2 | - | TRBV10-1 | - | TGCGCCAGGGCCGAGGGTCCAAACTATGGCTACACCTTC | CARAEGPNYGYTF
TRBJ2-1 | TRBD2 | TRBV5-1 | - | TGCGCCAGCAGCCCTCCGGGACTAGCGGGAGGGTACAATGAGCAGTTCTTC | CASSPPGLAGGYNEQFF
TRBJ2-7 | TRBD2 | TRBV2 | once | TGTGCCAGCAGAGCTTTAGGACTAGCGGGGCGCACCGACTCCTACGAGCAGTACTTC | CASRALGLAGRTDSYEQYF